Described below is a single T cell receptor (beta chain) sequence and its context. As yet, its antigen is unknown. The data derive from a study of response to subunit inactivated influenza vaccine. Study results and limitations: The authors suggested that few new T cells are recruited per seasonal influenza vaccination.

TCRdb itself ran the RT-PCR reads through MiXCR, one entry per CDR3 protein. The sample consists of under 200,000 distinct CDR3 sequences, 9.5% to 13% of them appearing once. V was pared by 5 bases and J by 5 bases, with 4 bases of the junction left unmatched. The CDR3 has 13 residues. The germline V gene encodes CDR1 MDHEN and CDR2 SYDVKM. V and J are TRBV28 and TRBJ1-1; 8 bases align to TRBD1. The source of this sequence is a man aged 45-65 years who received an inactivated influenza vaccine. This sample comprised non-naive T cells sorted from PBMCs, obtained 45 days after vaccination. The CDR3 DNA is TGTGCCAGCAGTCTGGACAGGGTAACTGAAGCTTTCTTT. Amino acids: CASSLDRVTEAFF.